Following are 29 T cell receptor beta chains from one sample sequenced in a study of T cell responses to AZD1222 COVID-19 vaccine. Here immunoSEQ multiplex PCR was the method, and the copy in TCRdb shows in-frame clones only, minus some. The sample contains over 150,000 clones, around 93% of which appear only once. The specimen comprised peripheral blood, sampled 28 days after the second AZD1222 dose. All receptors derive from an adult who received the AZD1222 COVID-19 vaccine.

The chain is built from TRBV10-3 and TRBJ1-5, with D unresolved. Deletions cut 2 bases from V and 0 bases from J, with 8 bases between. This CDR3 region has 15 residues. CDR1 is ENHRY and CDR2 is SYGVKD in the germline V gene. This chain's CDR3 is CAISEGPYSNQPQHF. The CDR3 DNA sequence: TGTGCCATCAGTGAGGGCCCTTATAGCAATCAGCCCCAGCATTTT.

CDR3 amino acids: CASSYRRPQDQPQHF. CDR3 nucleotides: TGTGCCAGCAGTTACAGGCGACCCCAGGATCAGCCCCAGCATTTT. The rearrangement uses TRBV6-5 and TRBJ1-5; D not resolved. Trimming removed 2 bases at V and 5 bases at J, with 13 bases between. CDR1 is MNHEY, CDR2 SVGAGI, per germline. This CDR3 is built from 15 residues.

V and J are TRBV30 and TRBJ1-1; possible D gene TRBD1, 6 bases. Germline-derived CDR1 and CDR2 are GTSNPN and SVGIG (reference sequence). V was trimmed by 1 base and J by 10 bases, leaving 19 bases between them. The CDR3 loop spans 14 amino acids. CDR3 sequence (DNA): TGTGCCTGGAGTGCCCTATACAGGGACGGGGGAGCTTTCTTT. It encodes CAWSALYRDGGAFF.

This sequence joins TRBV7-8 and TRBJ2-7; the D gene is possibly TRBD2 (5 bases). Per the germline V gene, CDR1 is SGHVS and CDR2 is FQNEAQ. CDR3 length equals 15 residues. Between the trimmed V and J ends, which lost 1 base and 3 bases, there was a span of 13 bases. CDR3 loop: CASSLVAGVNYEQYF. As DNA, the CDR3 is TGTGCCAGCAGCTTAGTAGCCGGGGTAAACTACGAGCAGTACTTC.

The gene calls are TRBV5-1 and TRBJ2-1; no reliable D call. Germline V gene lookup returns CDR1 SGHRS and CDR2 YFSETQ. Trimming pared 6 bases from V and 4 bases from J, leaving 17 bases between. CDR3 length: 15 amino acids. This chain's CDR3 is CASTSRGPRYNEQFF. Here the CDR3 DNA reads TGCGCCAGCACCTCTCGCGGACCTCGTTACAATGAGCAGTTCTTC.

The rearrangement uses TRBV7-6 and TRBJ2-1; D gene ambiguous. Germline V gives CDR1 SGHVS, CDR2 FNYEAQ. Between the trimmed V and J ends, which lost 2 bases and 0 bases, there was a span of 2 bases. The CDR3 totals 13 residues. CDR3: CASSLSSYNEQFF. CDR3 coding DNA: TGTGCCAGCAGCTTAAGCTCCTACAATGAGCAGTTCTTC.

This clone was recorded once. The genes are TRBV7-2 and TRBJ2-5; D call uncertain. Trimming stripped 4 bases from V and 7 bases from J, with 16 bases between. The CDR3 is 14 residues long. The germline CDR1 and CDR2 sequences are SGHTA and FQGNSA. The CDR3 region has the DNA TGTGCCAGCAGCTACGGGTTTGGCTATGGGACCCAGTACTTC. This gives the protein CASSYGFGYGTQYF. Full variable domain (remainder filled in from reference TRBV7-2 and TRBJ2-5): GAGVSQSPSNKVTEKGKDVELRCDPISGHTALYWYRQSLGQGLEFLIYFQGNSAPDKSGLPSDRFSAERTGGSVSTLTIQRTQQEDSAVYLCASSYGFGYGTQYFGPGTRLLVL.

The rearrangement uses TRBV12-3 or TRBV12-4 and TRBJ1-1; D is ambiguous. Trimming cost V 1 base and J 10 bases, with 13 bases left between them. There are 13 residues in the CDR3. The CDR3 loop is CASSLGVRSGAFF. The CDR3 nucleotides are TGTGCCAGCAGTTTAGGAGTCAGGTCTGGAGCTTTCTTT.

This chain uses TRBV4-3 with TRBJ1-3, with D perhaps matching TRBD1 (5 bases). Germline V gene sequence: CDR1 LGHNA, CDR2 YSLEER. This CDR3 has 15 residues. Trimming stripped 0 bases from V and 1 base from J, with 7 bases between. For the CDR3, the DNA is TGCGCCAGCAGCCAAGAGGGGGGATCTGGAAACACCATATATTTT. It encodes CASSQEGGSGNTIYF.

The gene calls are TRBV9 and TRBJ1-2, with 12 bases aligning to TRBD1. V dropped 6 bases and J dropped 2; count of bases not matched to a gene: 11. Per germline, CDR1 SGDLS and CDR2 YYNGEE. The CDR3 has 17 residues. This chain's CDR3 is CASNPGQGAQRNYGYTF. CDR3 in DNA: TGTGCCAGCAACCCGGGACAGGGGGCGCAGAGGAACTATGGCTACACCTTC.

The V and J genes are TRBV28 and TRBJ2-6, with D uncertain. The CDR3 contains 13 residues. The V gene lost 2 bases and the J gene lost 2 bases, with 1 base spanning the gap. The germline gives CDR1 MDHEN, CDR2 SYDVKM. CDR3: CASSLPGANVLTF. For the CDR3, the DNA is TGTGCCAGCAGTTTACCTGGGGCCAACGTCCTGACTTTC.

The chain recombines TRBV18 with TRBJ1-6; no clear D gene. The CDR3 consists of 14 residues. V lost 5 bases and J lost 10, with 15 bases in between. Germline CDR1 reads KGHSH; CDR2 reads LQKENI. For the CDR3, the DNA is TGTGCCAGCTCAAGGTCTGATGCAGGCTCACCCCTCCACTTT. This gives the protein CASSRSDAGSPLHF.

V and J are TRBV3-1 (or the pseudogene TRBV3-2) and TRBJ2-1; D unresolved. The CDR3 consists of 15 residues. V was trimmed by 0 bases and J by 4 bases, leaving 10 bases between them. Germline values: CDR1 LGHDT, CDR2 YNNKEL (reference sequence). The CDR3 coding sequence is TGTGCCAGCAGCCAAGATGGGTTACGGTACAATGAGCAGTTCTTC. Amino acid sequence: CASSQDGLRYNEQFF.

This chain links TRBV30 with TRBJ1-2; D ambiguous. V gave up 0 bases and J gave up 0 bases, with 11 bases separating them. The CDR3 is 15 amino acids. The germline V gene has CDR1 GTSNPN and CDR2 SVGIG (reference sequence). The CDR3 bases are TGTGCCTGGAGTGTACTCAGCTTATCTAACTATGGCTACACCTTC. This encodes CAWSVLSLSNYGYTF.

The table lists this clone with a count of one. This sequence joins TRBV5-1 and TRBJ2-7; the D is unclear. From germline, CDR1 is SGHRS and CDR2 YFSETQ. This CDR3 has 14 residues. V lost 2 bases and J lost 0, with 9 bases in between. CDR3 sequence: CASSLTVSSYEQYF. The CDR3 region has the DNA TGCGCCAGCAGCTTAACAGTTAGCTCCTACGAGCAGTACTTC.

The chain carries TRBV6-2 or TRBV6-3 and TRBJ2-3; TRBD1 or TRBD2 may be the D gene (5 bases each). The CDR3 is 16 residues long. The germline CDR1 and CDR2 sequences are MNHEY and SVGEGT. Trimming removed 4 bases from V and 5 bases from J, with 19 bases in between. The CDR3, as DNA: TGTGCCAGCAGTTTATACGCCGGGACCCGGGGAGATACGCAGTATTTT. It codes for CASSLYAGTRGDTQYF.

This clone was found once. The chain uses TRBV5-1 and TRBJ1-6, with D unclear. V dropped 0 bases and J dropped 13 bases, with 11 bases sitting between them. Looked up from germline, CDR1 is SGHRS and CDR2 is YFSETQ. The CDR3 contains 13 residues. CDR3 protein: CASSLEAPGPLHF. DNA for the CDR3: TGCGCCAGCAGCTTGGAGGCCCCTGGGCCCCTCCACTTT.

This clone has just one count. CDR3 in amino acids: CASSPRDSNSPLHF. The CDR3 nucleotides read TGTGCCAGCTCACCGCGGGACAGTAATTCACCCCTCCACTTT. The J gene is TRBJ1-6, the V gene TRBV18; TRBD1 agrees at 7 bases. The germline CDR1 and CDR2 sequences are KGHSH and LQKENI. The CDR3 runs 14 residues. The junction had 2 bases not matched to a gene; V was cut back by 3 bases and J by 6 bases. Variable domain in full (rest from reference TRBV18 and TRBJ1-6): NAGVMQNPRHLVRRRGQEARLRCSPMKGHSHVYWYRQLPEEGLKFMVYLQKENIIDESGMPKERFSAEFPKEGPSILRIQQVVRGDSAAYFCASSPRDSNSPLHFGNGTRLTVT.

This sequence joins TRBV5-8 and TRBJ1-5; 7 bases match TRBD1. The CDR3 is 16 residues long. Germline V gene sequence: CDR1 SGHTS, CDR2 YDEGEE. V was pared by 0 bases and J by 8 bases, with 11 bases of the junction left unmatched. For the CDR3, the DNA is TGTGCCAGCAGCTTGGCCGTCCGACAGGGAGAGGAGCCCCAGCATTTT. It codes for CASSLAVRQGEEPQHF.

The CDR3 nucleotides read TGCGCCAGCAGCAACGACAGGGGGACTAATGAAAAACTGTTTTTT. Protein product: CASSNDRGTNEKLFF. The chain combines TRBV5-1 with TRBJ1-4, with 9 bases lining up with TRBD1. The CDR3 runs to 15 residues. V lost 4 bases, J lost 2 bases, and 3 bases stayed unmatched. Germline V lookup: CDR1 SGHRS, CDR2 YFSETQ.

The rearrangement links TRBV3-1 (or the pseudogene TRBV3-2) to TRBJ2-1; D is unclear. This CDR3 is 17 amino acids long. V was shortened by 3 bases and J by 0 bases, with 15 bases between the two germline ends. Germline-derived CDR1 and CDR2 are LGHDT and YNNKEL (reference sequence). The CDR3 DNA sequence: TGTGCCAGCAGCCAGACCTCATACCTCAGCTCCTACAATGAGCAGTTCTTC. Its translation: CASSQTSYLSSYNEQFF.

CDR3 nucleotide sequence: TGCGCCAGCAGTCAATCGCCCCAGGGCTATGGCTACACCTTC. This gives the protein CASSQSPQGYGYTF. V is TRBV23-1 and J is TRBJ1-2, with D maybe TRBD1 (5 bases). TRBV23-1 has ORF status, its function being uncertain. The CDR3 contains 14 residues. Between the trimmed V and J ends, which lost 0 bases and 4 bases, there was a span of 9 bases.

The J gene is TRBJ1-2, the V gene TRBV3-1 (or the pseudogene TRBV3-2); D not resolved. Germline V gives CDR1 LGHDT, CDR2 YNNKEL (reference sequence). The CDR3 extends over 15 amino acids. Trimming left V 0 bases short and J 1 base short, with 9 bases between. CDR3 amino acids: CASSQDPSNNYGYTF. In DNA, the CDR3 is TGTGCCAGCAGCCAAGATCCTTCTAATAACTATGGCTACACCTTC.

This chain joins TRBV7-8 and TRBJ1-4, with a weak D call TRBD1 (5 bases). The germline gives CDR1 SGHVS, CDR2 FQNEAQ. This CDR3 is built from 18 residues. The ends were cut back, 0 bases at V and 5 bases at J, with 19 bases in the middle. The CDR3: CASSLAPKGRRENEKLFF. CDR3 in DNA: TGTGCCAGCAGCTTAGCGCCGAAGGGGCGAAGGGAAAATGAAAAACTGTTTTTT.

CDR3 protein: CASSSDSTDTQYF. The CDR3 DNA sequence: TGTGCCAGCAGCTCCGACAGCACAGATACGCAGTATTTT. The chain has TRBV7-9 and TRBJ2-3; no firm D call. The CDR3 spans 13 residues. Germline CDR1 and CDR2: SEHNR and FQNEAQ (reference sequence). V lost 4 bases and J lost 0, with 5 bases in between.

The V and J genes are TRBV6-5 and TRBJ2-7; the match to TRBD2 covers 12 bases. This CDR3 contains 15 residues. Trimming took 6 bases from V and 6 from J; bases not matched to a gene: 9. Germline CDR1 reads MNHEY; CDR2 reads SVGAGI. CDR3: CASSPGLAGSLEQYF. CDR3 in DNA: TGTGCCAGCAGCCCCGGACTAGCGGGGTCTCTCGAGCAGTACTTC.

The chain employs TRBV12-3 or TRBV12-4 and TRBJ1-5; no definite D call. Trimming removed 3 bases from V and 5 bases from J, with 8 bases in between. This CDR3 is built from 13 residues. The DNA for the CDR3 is TGTGCCAGCAGTTTGACCACCGATCAGCCCCAGCATTTT. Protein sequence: CASSLTTDQPQHF.

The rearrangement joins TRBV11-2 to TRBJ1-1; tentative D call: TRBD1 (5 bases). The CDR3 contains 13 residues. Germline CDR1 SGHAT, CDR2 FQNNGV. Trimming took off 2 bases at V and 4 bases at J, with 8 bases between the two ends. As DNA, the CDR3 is TGTGCCAGCAGCTTACAGGGTTCCACTGAAGCTTTCTTT. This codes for CASSLQGSTEAFF.

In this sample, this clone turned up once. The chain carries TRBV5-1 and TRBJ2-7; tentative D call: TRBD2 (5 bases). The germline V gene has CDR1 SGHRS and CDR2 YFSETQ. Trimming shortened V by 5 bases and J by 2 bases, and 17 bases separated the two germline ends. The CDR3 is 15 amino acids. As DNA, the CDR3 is TGCGCCAGCAGGCGTGGACTGTACAATACCTACGAGCAGTACTTC. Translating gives CASRRGLYNTYEQYF.